This entry lists 20 T cell receptor beta chains sequenced from one sample in a study of cytomegalovirus exposure and HLA in healthy donors. PCR used 60 Vbeta primers and 13 Jbeta primers. Profiling relied on immunoSEQ multiplex PCR, and the TCRdb table lists in-frame clones only, not all of them. The sample has 150,000 to 180,000 clones, about 84% seen once. Sequencing was done on a sample of PBMCs. The receptors here all came from a woman in her thirties or forties in good health and CMV-seropositive.

The rearrangement joins TRBV15 to TRBJ2-7; a possible D gene is TRBD2 (6 bases). The V gene's germline CDR1 is LNHNV and CDR2 YYDKDF (reference sequence). The V end lost 2 bases, the J end lost 2 bases, and 10 bases lay between the germline ends. CDR3 length: 14 amino acids. CDR3 DNA sequence: TGTGCCACCAGCAGAACCGGGAGCGCCTACGAGCAGTACTTC. This translates into CATSRTGSAYEQYF.

The chain uses TRBV10-2 and TRBJ2-1; no reliable D call. The ends were cut back, 4 bases at V and 5 bases at J, with 6 bases in the middle. This CDR3 has 12 residues. CDR1 is WSHSY, CDR2 SAAADI, per germline. The CDR3 nucleotides read TGCGCCAGCAGTGCGCAGAACAATGAGCAGTTCTTC. Translating it yields CASSAQNNEQFF.

This chain joins TRBV4-2 and TRBJ2-1; TRBD2 aligns across 11 bases. Looked up from germline, CDR1 is LGHNA and CDR2 is YNFKEQ. J gave up 0 bases and V 4 bases, and 17 bases lay outside the gene matches. The CDR3 is 21 residues long. The CDR3 reads CASSPFFLAGGVGSSYNEQFF. The CDR3 DNA reads TGTGCCAGCAGCCCTTTTTTCCTAGCGGGAGGCGTCGGGAGCTCCTACAATGAGCAGTTCTTC.

In its sample, this clone was seen many times. The chain links TRBV11-3 to TRBJ1-5; D might be TRBD1 (6 bases). The CDR3 extends over 14 amino acids. Trimming stripped 3 bases from V and 3 bases from J, with 9 bases between. The germline CDR1 and CDR2 sequences are SGHNT and YENEEA. The CDR3 coding sequence is TGTGCCAGCAGCTTCGGGGGGGCCAATCAGCCCCAGCATTTT. This sequence encodes CASSFGGANQPQHF.

The table lists this clone with a few counts. The chain has TRBV19 and TRBJ2-1; 8 bases align to TRBD1. This CDR3 spans 15 amino acids. With 4 bases clipped from V and 2 bases from J, the junction kept 4 bases outside the gene matches. Germline CDR1 and CDR2: LNHDA and SQIVND (reference sequence). DNA for the CDR3: TGTGCCAGTAGTACCGGACAGGGAACCTACAATGAGCAGTTCTTC. Amino acid sequence: CASSTGQGTYNEQFF. The full variable domain, with the rest looked up from reference TRBV19 and TRBJ2-1, is DGGITQSPKYLFRKEGQNVTLSCEQNLNHDAMYWYRQDPGQGLRLIYYSQIVNDFQKGDIAEGYSVSREKKESFPLTVTSAQKNPTAFYLCASSTGQGTYNEQFFGPGTRLTVL.

The chain couples TRBV18 to TRBJ1-3; a weak D match, TRBD1 (5 bases). Germline CDR1 is KGHSH and CDR2 is LQKENI. V was clipped by 2 bases and J by 2 bases, with 10 bases between them. This CDR3 region has 15 residues. CDR3 residues: CASSPGRGTGNTIYF. In nucleotides, the CDR3 is TGTGCCAGCTCACCAGGGAGGGGAACTGGAAACACCATATATTTT.

V is TRBV6-5 and J is TRBJ1-3; 7 bases map to TRBD1. Germline V gene lookup returns CDR1 MNHEY and CDR2 SVGAGI. The trim removed 8 bases at V and 3 bases at J, leaving 7 bases unmatched. CDR3 length equals 14 residues. The DNA for the CDR3 is TGTGCCAGCTTAGACAGGGTCGGTGGAAACACCATATATTTT. It translates to CASLDRVGGNTIYF.

The chain links TRBV9 to TRBJ2-3, with 11 bases that match TRBD2. Looked up from germline, CDR1 is SGDLS and CDR2 is YYNGEE. V shed 0 bases, J shed 5 bases, and the junction held 8 bases outside the gene matches. This CDR3 is 17 amino acids long. The CDR3 DNA sequence: TGTGCCAGCAGCGTAGGGACTAGCGGGCGGCAGATAGATACGCAGTATTTT. As protein: CASSVGTSGRQIDTQYF.

This sequence joins TRBV5-1 and TRBJ1-4, with D maybe TRBD1 (5 bases). Germline V lookup: CDR1 SGHRS, CDR2 YFSETQ. V lost 3 bases to trimming and J lost 5 bases, with 14 bases between them. The CDR3 has 15 residues. The CDR3 DNA reads as TGCGCCAGCAGCTCCGGACCAGGGATAAATGAAAAACTGTTTTTT. The encoded protein is CASSSGPGINEKLFF.

The chain recombines TRBV7-6 with TRBJ2-5, with TRBD2 matching over 15 bases. This CDR3 has 15 residues. J gave up 5 bases and V 4 bases, and 2 bases lay outside the gene matches. Germline V gene lookup returns CDR1 SGHVS and CDR2 FNYEAQ. The CDR3 is CASSSGTSGGETQYF. The CDR3 nucleotides are TGTGCCAGCAGCTCGGGGACTAGCGGGGGGGAGACCCAGTACTTC.

The J gene is TRBJ1-6, the V gene TRBV5-6; unclear D gene. The CDR3 length is 14 residues. Germline V lookup: CDR1 SGHDT, CDR2 YYEEEE. V shed 1 base and J shed 9 bases, with 11 bases lying between them. The CDR3 region is CASSLTDLSSPLHF. The CDR3 DNA reads as TGTGCCAGCAGCTTGACGGACTTGTCTTCACCCCTCCACTTT.

This clone was seen only once. The chain recombines TRBV7-8 with TRBJ1-2; TRBD1 is a possible D gene (5 bases). Germline assignment: CDR1 SGHVS and CDR2 FQNEAQ. The CDR3 spans 14 residues. The ends were cut back, 3 bases at V and 1 base at J, with 9 bases in the middle. The CDR3 protein is CASSFGGINYGYTF. Here the CDR3 DNA reads TGTGCCAGCAGCTTCGGGGGTATTAACTATGGCTACACCTTC. The full variable domain, rest sourced from reference TRBV7-8 and TRBJ1-2, is GAGVSQSPRYKVAKRGQDVALRCDPISGHVSLFWYQQALGQGPEFLTYFQNEAQLDKSGLPSDRFFAERPEGSVSTLKIQRTQQEDSAVYLCASSFGGINYGYTFGSGTRLTVV.

This chain links TRBV7-2 with TRBJ2-3, with 12 nucleotides matching TRBD2. Unmatched junction bases numbered 16, after V lost 1 base and J lost 8 bases. The CDR3 totals 19 residues. The germline gives CDR1 SGHTA, CDR2 FQGNSA. For the CDR3, the DNA is TGTGCCAGCAGCTTAGGCCTAGCGGGAGGGGGAGGGTCGTTGGGTACGCAGTATTTT. Protein: CASSLGLAGGGGSLGTQYF.

V usage is TRBV19 and J usage is TRBJ1-5, with D possibly matching TRBD1 (5 bases). The germline V and J ends were trimmed by 3 bases and 5 bases, with 11 bases remaining between them. CDR1 and CDR2 from the germline V gene are LNHDA and SQIVND (reference sequence). There are 14 residues in the CDR3. The DNA for the CDR3 is TGTGCCAGTAGTATTCCTCTCAGGGATCAGCCCCAGCATTTT. Protein sequence: CASSIPLRDQPQHF.

This clone was counted a few times. The V and J genes are TRBV28 and TRBJ1-2, with D unclear. From germline, CDR1 is MDHEN and CDR2 SYDVKM. This CDR3 is 14 amino acids long. Trimming removed 7 bases at V and 4 bases at J, with 16 bases between. CDR3 DNA sequence: TGTGCCAGCACCCCCGCGGGCAGTCCCTATGGCTACACCTTC. Protein product: CASTPAGSPYGYTF.

By frequency in the sample, this clone is medium-sized. The chain recombines TRBV23-1 with TRBJ2-7, with D unclear. TRBV23-1 is an ORF; its function is uncertain. This CDR3 comprises 13 residues. V was cut by 0 bases and J by 3 bases, with 6 bases left in between. The CDR3 DNA reads TGCGCCAGCAGTCAATCGGAGAGCTACGAGCAGTACTTC. Amino acids: CASSQSESYEQYF.

The chain carries TRBV5-1 and TRBJ1-1; D not certain. Germline V gene data show CDR1 as SGHRS and CDR2 as YFSETQ. Trimming cost V 0 bases and J 0 bases, with 12 bases left between them. The CDR3 totals 16 residues. The CDR3 loop is CASSLAGKFMNTEAFF. DNA for the CDR3: TGCGCCAGCAGCTTGGCCGGGAAGTTCATGAACACTGAAGCTTTCTTT.

The rearrangement uses TRBV29-1 and TRBJ2-7; D ambiguous. Germline loops: CDR1 SQVTM, CDR2 ANQGSEA. The CDR3 length is 13 residues. V was trimmed by 0 bases and J by 4 bases, leaving 10 bases between them. CDR3 nucleotides: TGCAGCGTTGAAGATGAGAGGTTATACGAGCAGTACTTC. Protein: CSVEDERLYEQYF.

The genes are TRBV6-1 and TRBJ2-7; 10 nucleotides match TRBD1. Germline V gene lookup returns CDR1 MNHNS and CDR2 SASEGT. The junction had 12 bases not matched to a gene; V was cut back by 7 bases and J by 12 bases. The CDR3 extends over 13 amino acids. The CDR3, as DNA: TGTGCCAGCACTGGGACAGGGGCTTTTTCGATGTACTTC. This gives the protein CASTGTGAFSMYF.

This clone was counted only a few times. The chain employs TRBV6-1 and TRBJ2-7; TRBD1 might be the D (6 bases). This CDR3 comprises 12 residues. Trimming left V 5 bases short and J 9 bases short, with 14 bases between. Germline V CDR1 and CDR2: MNHNS, SASEGT. The CDR3 sequence is CASSSGTPLQYF. The DNA for the CDR3 is TGTGCCAGCAGTTCCGGGACACCTTTGCAGTACTTC.